The 18 T cell receptor beta chains below all came from one sample that was sequenced in a study of early T cells in non-severe SARS-CoV-2 infection. TCRdb re-called the 5' RACE reads with MiXCR, one entry per CDR3 protein. The table has some 66,000 distinct CDR3 sequences, around 8.7% seen once; the top ten hold 3.2%. Sequencing input: whole blood. The receptors originated from an adult who was a healthcare worker with PCR-confirmed SARS-CoV-2 infection or an uninfected control (not recorded which).

This clonotype has a count of ten or more. The rearrangement uses TRBV4-3 and TRBJ2-3; the D gene could be TRBD1 or TRBD2 (5 bases each). Germline loops: CDR1 LGHNA, CDR2 YSLEER. This CDR3 has 14 residues. The V end was cut by 6 bases, the J end by 1 base, with 11 bases between. The CDR3 DNA sequence: TGCGCCAGCAGTTCACCGGGACGCACAGATACGCAGTATTTT. Its protein product is CASSSPGRTDTQYF.

The chain carries TRBV29-1 and TRBJ2-6, with 9 bases that match TRBD1. CDR1 and CDR2 from the germline V gene are SQVTM and ANQGSEA. The V and J ends lost 4 bases and 2 bases, in that order; junction bases with no gene match: 6. The CDR3 totals 16 residues. The CDR3 bases are TGCAGCGTTGTAACCCGGGACAGGGCTGGGGCCAACGTCCTGACTTTC. Amino acids: CSVVTRDRAGANVLTF.

In this sample, this clonotype turned up a few times. The rearrangement joins TRBV18 to TRBJ2-7; TRBD2 matches 7 bases. Germline CDR1 reads KGHSH; CDR2 reads LQKENI. The CDR3 is made up of 15 amino acids. J gave up 3 bases and V 3 bases, and 8 bases lay outside the gene matches. In DNA, the CDR3 is TGTGCCAGCTCACCTGATTCCGGGAGGTACTACGAGCAGTACTTC. It translates to CASSPDSGRYYEQYF.

This clonotype was seen many times. The J gene is TRBJ2-3, the V gene TRBV29-1; 7 bases map to TRBD2. The trim removed 7 bases at V and 4 bases at J, leaving 8 bases unmatched. CDR1 SQVTM and CDR2 ANQGSEA come from the germline V gene. CDR3 length: 13 residues. Here the CDR3 DNA reads TGCAGCGCGGGGAGGGGAGAGTCAGATACGCAGTATTTT. It encodes CSAGRGESDTQYF.

This clonotype came up many times. The chain combines TRBV10-3 with TRBJ2-1; 7 bases align to TRBD2. CDR3 length: 15 amino acids. Germline V gives CDR1 ENHRY, CDR2 SYGVKD. The V gene end was trimmed by 3 bases and the J gene end by 2 bases; junction bases not matched to a gene: 4. The DNA of the CDR3 is TGTGCCATCAGTGACCCACGGGGGGCCTACAATGAGCAGTTCTTC. Translating gives CAISDPRGAYNEQFF.

This clonotype was picked up a small number of times. J is TRBJ1-2 and V is TRBV6-2 or TRBV6-3; 9 nucleotides line up with TRBD1. CDR1 MNHEY and CDR2 SVGEGT come from the germline V gene. CDR3 length: 15 residues. V trimming: 4 bases; J trimming: 2 bases; junction bases outside the gene matches: 5. The CDR3 DNA sequence: TGTGCCAGCAGTTTCCCCGGGACAGGGAACTATGGCTACACCTTC. This encodes CASSFPGTGNYGYTF.

This clonotype was seen ten or more times. This chain joins TRBV20-1 and TRBJ2-3; 12 nucleotides align to TRBD2. The CDR3 length is 17 residues. J lost 1 base, V lost 6 bases, and 11 bases had no gene match. Germline V gene data show CDR1 as DFQATT and CDR2 as SNEGSKA (reference sequence). For the CDR3, the DNA is TGCAGTGCCCACCGGGGGCTAGCGGGAGGGGGCACAGATACGCAGTATTTT. Protein: CSAHRGLAGGGTDTQYF.

This clonotype came up a few times. The chain recombines TRBV5-5 with TRBJ2-6; the D is unclear. The germline CDR1 and CDR2 sequences are SGHKS and YYEKEE (reference sequence). Between the trimmed V and J ends, which lost 0 bases and 0 bases, there was a span of 10 bases. The CDR3 contains 17 residues. CDR3 nucleotides: TGTGCCAGCAGCTTGGTTGTCGGCTTCTCTGGGGCCAACGTCCTGACTTTC. Amino acid sequence: CASSLVVGFSGANVLTF. The whole variable domain, filled in from reference TRBV5-5 and TRBJ2-6, reads DAGVTQSPTHLIKTRGQQVTLRCSPISGHKSVSWYQQVLGQGPQFIFQYYEKEERGRGNFPDRFSARQFPNYSSELNVNALLLGDSALYLCASSLVVGFSGANVLTFGAGSRLTVL.

The sample holds many counts of this clonotype. The chain joins TRBV7-8 to TRBJ2-7; D is uncertain. This CDR3 region has 12 residues. Trimming took 3 bases from V and 7 from J, leaving 10 bases between them. Germline CDR1 and CDR2: SGHVS and FQNEAQ. The DNA for the CDR3 is TGTGCCAGCAGCTTGAATAGGCGAGAGCAGTACTTC. Translated, it gives CASSLNRREQYF.

This clonotype appeared many times. The rearrangement joins TRBV9 to TRBJ2-5; 11 bases match TRBD2. CDR3 length equals 15 residues. Looked up from germline, CDR1 is SGDLS and CDR2 is YYNGEE. J was trimmed by 3 bases and V by 0 bases; bases with no gene match: 1. CDR3 DNA sequence: TGTGCCAGCAGCGTAGCGGGACTAGCGGAAGAGACCCAGTACTTC. It yields the protein CASSVAGLAEETQYF.

This clonotype came up many times. The chain employs TRBV7-3 and TRBJ2-2; D unclear. The CDR3 length is 11 residues. V shed 6 bases and J shed 4 bases, with 3 bases lying between them. CDR1 and CDR2 from the germline V gene are SGHTA and FQGTGA. CDR3 sequence: CASSGTGELFF. The CDR3 DNA reads as TGTGCCAGCAGTGGCACCGGGGAGCTGTTTTTT. Combining the CDR3 with reference TRBV7-3 and TRBJ2-2 gives the whole variable domain GAGVSQTPSNKVTEKGKYVELRCDPISGHTALYWYRQSLGQGPEFLIYFQGTGAADDSGLPNDRFFAVRPEGSVSTLKIQRTERGDSAVYLCASSGTGELFFGEGSRLTVL.

Details on this clonotype: This may arise from a read error, as a much more abundant clone is one base away. This chain uses TRBV4-1 with TRBJ1-6; the D gene is possibly TRBD1 (5 bases). Germline loops: CDR1 MGHRA, CDR2 YSYEKL. The CDR3 length is 15 residues. With 3 bases removed from V and 10 bases from J, the gap between germline ends came to 16 bases. DNA for the CDR3: TGCGCCAGCAGCCATCCGGCAGGGTTAGGCTCACCCCTCCACTTT. Amino acids: CASSHPAGLGSPLHF.

This clonotype was recorded at least ten times. The chain combines TRBV29-1 with TRBJ2-2, with 8 bases aligning to TRBD1. Per germline, CDR1 SQVTM and CDR2 ANQGSEA. This CDR3 has 14 amino acids. V trimming: 6 bases; J trimming: 2 bases; junction bases outside the gene matches: 5. The CDR3 coding sequence is TGCAGCGTAATGGGACAGGCAAACACCGGGGAGCTGTTTTTT. Protein sequence: CSVMGQANTGELFF.

The table lists this clonotype with a few counts. V usage is TRBV11-3 and J usage is TRBJ2-1; 7 bases align to TRBD1. Per the germline V gene, CDR1 is SGHNT and CDR2 is YENEEA. The CDR3 contains 15 residues. V gave up 5 bases and J gave up 5 bases; unmatched junction bases: 9. This CDR3 reads CASSLRQGGNNEQFF. The CDR3 region has the DNA TGTGCCAGCAGCCTAAGACAGGGCGGCAACAATGAGCAGTTCTTC.

There are many counts of this clonotype. The chain has TRBV20-1 and TRBJ2-7; D remains ambiguous. V lost 6 bases and J lost 0, with 12 bases in between. Germline V gene lookup returns CDR1 DFQATT and CDR2 SNEGSKA (reference sequence). This CDR3 is built from 13 residues. CDR3 sequence: CSAIKYGSYEQYF. The CDR3 bases are TGCAGTGCCATTAAATACGGCTCCTACGAGCAGTACTTC.

Many counts were recorded for this clonotype. The rearrangement links TRBV28 to TRBJ1-1; a weak D match, TRBD1 (6 bases). CDR1 is MDHEN, CDR2 SYDVKM, per germline. CDR3 length: 12 amino acids. Trimming shortened V by 5 bases and J by 11 bases, and 15 bases separated the two germline ends. The CDR3 reads CASSLSGTQAFF. As DNA, the CDR3 is TGTGCCAGCAGTCTCTCCGGGACACAGGCTTTCTTT.

In its sample, this clonotype was seen a few times. The DNA for the CDR3 is TGTGCCAGCAGCCTCACTAGCGGGAGGTACACCGGGGAGCTGTTTTTT. It yields the protein CASSLTSGRYTGELFF. The chain couples TRBV7-6 to TRBJ2-2; 12 nucleotides match TRBD2. Germline values: CDR1 SGHVS, CDR2 FNYEAQ. This CDR3 has 16 residues. With V trimmed by 5 bases and J by 3 bases, 4 bases remained unmatched.

The chain recombines TRBV7-2 with TRBJ2-2; 7 bases fit TRBD1. The V segment lost 5 bases and the J segment 7 bases; nucleotides outside the gene matches: 13. The CDR3 has 16 amino acids. The germline CDR1 and CDR2 sequences are SGHTA and FQGNSA. For the CDR3, the DNA is TGTGCCAGCAGCAAAGGACAGGCAGGCTTCATCGGGGAGCTGTTTTTT. Its protein product is CASSKGQAGFIGELFF.